This entry lists 10 T cell receptor beta chains sequenced from one sample in a study of T-cell memory formation after mild COVID-19. A single record per CDR3 protein comes from TCRdb applying MiXCR to the 5' RACE reads. Found here are 250,000 to 350,000 distinct CDR3 sequences, 15% to 20% of them singletons; the top ten hold 20% to 25%. The sequencing sample was made of PBMCs or a T cell subset sorted from them (not recorded which). The receptor source for this set is a man between 18 and 35 years old who had mild COVID-19 (a few samples of this study predate the infection). Cell type and time point are not known.

This clonotype showed up just a few times. V is TRBV12-3 or TRBV12-4 and J is TRBJ1-2; D might be TRBD1 (6 bases). The CDR3 runs 13 residues. Trimming removed 2 bases from V and 8 bases from J, with 12 bases in between. CDR3 sequence reads: CASSLLPGDGYTF. For the CDR3, the DNA is TGTGCCAGCAGTTTACTCCCAGGGGACGGCTACACCTTC.

The V call is TRBV7-9, the J call TRBJ2-7, with D perhaps matching TRBD2 (5 bases). The CDR3 runs to 12 residues. Germline CDR1 and CDR2: SEHNR and FQNEAQ (reference sequence). The V and J ends lost 5 bases and 6 bases respectively, with 11 bases between them. The CDR3 nucleotides read TGTGCCAGCAGCCTGGACTTCTCCGAGCAGTACTTC. Its translation: CASSLDFSEQYF.

This clonotype occurred many times. The V call is TRBV7-8, the J call TRBJ2-1; 11 nucleotides match TRBD2. Germline CDR1 reads SGHVS; CDR2 reads FQNEAQ. V shed 5 bases, J shed 4 bases, and the junction held 7 bases outside the gene matches. This CDR3 comprises 16 residues. CDR3 DNA sequence: TGTGCCAGCAGCCCGCCGGGACTAGCGGCGTACAATGAGCAGTTCTTC. This encodes CASSPPGLAAYNEQFF.

The chain couples TRBV6-5 to TRBJ2-2; D is tentatively TRBD1 or TRBD2 (5 bases each). The CDR3 has 22 residues. V was clipped by 0 bases and J by 2 bases, with 28 bases between them. Germline loops: CDR1 MNHEY, CDR2 SVGAGI. CDR3 residues: CASSYSMFMRGPGYENTGELFF. In nucleotides, the CDR3 is TGTGCCAGCAGTTACTCGATGTTCATGAGGGGACCGGGTTATGAAAACACCGGGGAGCTGTTTTTT.

This clonotype was recorded a few times. The chain carries TRBV7-9 and TRBJ1-4, with unresolved D. This CDR3 has 14 residues. CDR1 and CDR2 from the germline V gene are SEHNR and FQNEAQ (reference sequence). Deletions cut 5 bases from V and 7 bases from J, with 14 bases between. The CDR3 protein is CASSPGPLSEKLFF. For the CDR3, the DNA is TGTGCCAGCAGCCCCGGTCCTCTGAGTGAAAAACTGTTTTTT.

This clonotype was seen many times. The rearrangement joins TRBV7-3 to TRBJ2-4, with D possibly matching TRBD1 (6 bases). CDR3 length equals 13 residues. The germline CDR1 and CDR2 sequences are SGHTA and FQGTGA. With 5 bases removed from V and 7 bases from J, the gap between germline ends came to 12 bases. For the CDR3, the DNA is TGTGCCAGCAGCGCCAGGGGCGGGAACATTCAGTACTTC. This sequence encodes CASSARGGNIQYF.

This clonotype occurred a few times. The chain is built from TRBV12-3 or TRBV12-4 and TRBJ2-7, with a tentative D call TRBD1 (6 bases). V lost 5 bases and J 0 bases, leaving 11 bases between the germline ends. The CDR3 totals 14 residues. The CDR3 reads CASSPTGISYEQYV. The DNA of the CDR3 is TGTGCCAGCAGTCCTACAGGGATCTCCTACGAGCAGTACGTC.

The genes are TRBV20-1 and TRBJ2-1; the D call may be TRBD1 or TRBD2 (6 bases each). Per germline, CDR1 DFQATT and CDR2 SNEGSKA (reference sequence). There are 14 residues in the CDR3. Trimming stripped 6 bases from V and 5 bases from J, with 17 bases between. The CDR3 DNA follows: TGCAGTGCCCCCCGCGGAGGGGGGAACAATGAGCAGTTCTTC. Its protein is CSAPRGGGNNEQFF.

The chain links TRBV20-1 to TRBJ2-7; weak D call: TRBD2 (5 bases). This CDR3 spans 13 amino acids. In germline, CDR1 is DFQATT, CDR2 SNEGSKA (reference sequence). V was clipped by 6 bases and J by 0 bases, with 12 bases between them. The CDR3 DNA follows: TGCAGTGCCCGAGGGTTGGGCTCCTACGAGCAGTACTTC. Translating it yields CSARGLGSYEQYF.

The rearrangement joins TRBV4-1 to TRBJ2-7; unclear D gene. V gave up 6 bases and J gave up 0 bases, with 15 bases separating them. The CDR3 consists of 15 residues. Germline CDR1 MGHRA, CDR2 YSYEKL. This chain's CDR3 is CASSRDRVYSYEQYF. For the CDR3, the DNA is TGCGCCAGCAGTCGCGACCGGGTCTACTCCTACGAGCAGTACTTC.